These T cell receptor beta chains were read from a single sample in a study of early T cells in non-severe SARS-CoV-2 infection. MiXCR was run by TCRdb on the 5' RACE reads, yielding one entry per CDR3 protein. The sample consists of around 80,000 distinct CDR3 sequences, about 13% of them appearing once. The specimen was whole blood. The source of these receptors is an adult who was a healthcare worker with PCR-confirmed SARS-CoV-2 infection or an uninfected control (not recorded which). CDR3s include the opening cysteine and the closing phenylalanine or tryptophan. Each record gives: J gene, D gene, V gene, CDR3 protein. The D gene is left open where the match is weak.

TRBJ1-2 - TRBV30 CAWSPTGDYGYTF
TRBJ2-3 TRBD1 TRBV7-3 CASSQTGGEKNTQYF
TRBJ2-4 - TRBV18 CASSPYGFKDIQYF
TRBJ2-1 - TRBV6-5 CASSYSTRREQFF
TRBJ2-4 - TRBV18 CASSPEQLAKNIQYF
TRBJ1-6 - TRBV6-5 CASSYGGGYNSPLHF
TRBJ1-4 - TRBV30 CAWSVVGIGEKLFF
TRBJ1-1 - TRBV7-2 CACSSLRGAFF
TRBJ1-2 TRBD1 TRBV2 CASCQDRGYGYTF
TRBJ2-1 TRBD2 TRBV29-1 CSVVRVAGANEQFF
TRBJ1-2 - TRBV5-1 CASSPNFSNYGYTF
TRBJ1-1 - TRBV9 CASSVEGNTEAFF
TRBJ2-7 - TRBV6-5 CASSTSSTGTYEQYF
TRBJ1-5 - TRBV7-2 CASSLAGPDQPQHF
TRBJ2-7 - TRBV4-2 CASSQGGHLYEQYF
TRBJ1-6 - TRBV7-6 CASSIRQSSYNSPLHF
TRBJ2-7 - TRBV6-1 CASSPHTYEQYF
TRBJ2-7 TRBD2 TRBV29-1 CSVEWDLRGRVYEQYF
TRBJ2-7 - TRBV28 CASRRTLNYEQYF
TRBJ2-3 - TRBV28 CARNLVACTDTQYF
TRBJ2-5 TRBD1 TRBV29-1 CSVERGQGKTQYF